This T cell receptor beta chain was profiled in a study of metastatic and nonmetastatic thyroid tumors (dated by TCRdb to 2020 to 2022). For context, the study as a whole: The researchers compared repertoires between peripheral blood samples and tumor or nodule tissue samples from patients with malignant or benign thyroid disease.

Preparation of the library involved PCR. Data came from an Illumina HiSeq 4000. High-throughput sequencing was used to profile the TCR beta-chain CDR3 region of every patient. The authors' pipeline ran thus. The researchers built a classifier to tell apart papillary thyroid cancer patients with distant metastasis, based on CDR3 differences among clinicopathological groups. Repertoire diversity was assessed with the Shannon index, and tumor-blood repertoire similarity with the Morisita-Horn index. TCRdb passed the public sequencing reads through fastp at Q25 and MiXCR, retaining productive beta sequences. None of the V and J calls come from the authors' own analysis; TCRdb made them. Recorded for this sample are roughly 24,000 clones; roughly 18% of them occurred a single time. The top ten clonotypes cover 2.7% of the sample. Before undergoing thyroid surgery, none of the patients had been given any kind of treatment. Patient clinical samples collected from about 2011 to 2018 were retrospectively analysed using T-cell receptor beta sequencing.

Overall study outcomes, separate from this receptor: In both blood and tumor samples, malignant tumors were reported to have significantly higher TCR beta diversity than benign nodules.

Concerning this clone itself: Its specific antigen is unknown. Base qualities were left out, and no much larger clone turns up one base away.

CDR1 MNHNS and CDR2 SASEGT are derived from the germline V gene. The CDR3, from cysteine to phenylalanine, totals 17 residues. The CDR3 DNA has 51 bases and is translated from base 1. Trimming costs V 6 bases and J 4 bases, and their ends lie 24 bases apart. The chain uses TRBV6-1 and TRBJ1-1; the D gene is unclear. The specimen sequenced was adjacent normal tissue. The receptor was derived from a male donor with papillary thyroid cancer or a benign thyroid nodule (not recorded which). Some clones in this sample may be carry-over from other donors' samples. The CDR3 has the sequence CASSQPRTDLSRTEAFF. The DNA sequence is given as TGTGCCAGCAGCCAACCGAGGACCGACCTTAGCCGCACTGAAGCTTTCTTT.